The clone carrying this T cell receptor beta chain was counted only a few times. The CDR3 is 15 amino acids. V lost 4 bases to trimming and J lost 2 bases, with 17 bases between them. Germline V CDR1 and CDR2: SQVTM, ANQGSEA. cDNA prepared by RNA extraction and subsequent reverse transcription served as the template for sequencing. Profiled with immunoSEQ multiplex PCR; TCRdb holds only in-frame clones, not every one. The table includes roughly 200,000 clones, approximately 62% detected once. This entry is derived from a study of CD8+ T cells in alopecia areata. This TCR derives from a human donor with alopecia areata. V usage is TRBV29-1 and J usage is TRBJ2-5; D is unresolved. Sequenced here: CD4+ T cells sorted from blood, sampled at week 0. The CDR3 bases are TGCAGCGTTGCCTTTGGCGTGGGTTTGCAAGAGACCCAGTACTTC. It specifies CSVAFGVGLQETQYF.